The rows below give T cell receptor beta chains drawn from one sample of a study of blood T cell repertoires in COVID-19. TCRdb's table, derived via immunoSEQ multiplex PCR, lists solely in-frame clones and lacks some. The sample lists some 260,000 clones; approximately 83% were seen once. Sample: peripheral blood. Receptors were obtained from an elderly man with acute or convalescent COVID-19. CDR3s include the opening cysteine and the closing phenylalanine or tryptophan. A D gene is named only where the DNA matches it firmly. Not every row has a clone size; where given, it reads once, few, many or a size class.

v_gene,abundance,j_gene,d_gene,CDR3aa,CDR3nt
TRBV28,.,TRBJ1-5,.,CASSPPPGVNQPQHF,TGTGCCAGCAGTCCCCCGCCAGGGGTGAATCAGCCCCAGCATTTT
TRBV6-1,.,TRBJ2-3,TRBD1,CASSEVTGTGGRTDTQYF,TGTGCCAGCAGTGAAGTAACCGGGACAGGGGGCCGCACAGATACGCAGTATTTT
TRBV6-6,.,TRBJ2-7,.,CASSYSDRSYEQYF,TGTGCCAGCAGTTACTCCGACAGATCCTACGAGCAGTACTTC
TRBV14,.,TRBJ1-5,TRBD1,CASSQDGKGQYSNQPQHF,TGTGCCAGCAGCCAAGACGGGAAGGGACAGTATAGCAATCAGCCCCAGCATTTT
TRBV7-3,.,TRBJ2-1,TRBD2,CASSPGTSYEQFF,TGTGCCAGCAGCCCCGGGACTAGCTATGAGCAGTTCTTC
TRBV9,.,TRBJ1-5,.,CASSSGVSNQPQHF,TGTGCCAGCAGCTCAGGGGTGAGCAATCAGCCCCAGCATTTT
TRBV7-9,.,TRBJ2-7,TRBD2,CASSLGTSGSVEQYF,TGTGCCAGCAGCTTAGGGACTAGCGGGAGTGTTGAGCAGTACTTC
TRBV5-1,.,TRBJ1-6,.,CASSLGGVGSPLHF,TGCGCCAGCAGCTTGGGAGGCGTTGGTTCACCCCTCCACTTT
TRBV5-1,.,TRBJ2-1,.,CASSLSGEQFF,TGCGCCAGCAGCTTGAGCGGTGAGCAGTTCTTC
TRBV5-6,once,TRBJ2-7,.,CASSPSPPVELSSYEQYF,TGTGCCAGCAGCCCATCTCCCCCGGTGGAGCTTAGCTCCTACGAGCAGTACTTC
TRBV9,.,TRBJ1-3,.,CASSVNAGNTIYF,TGTGCCAGCAGCGTCAATGCTGGAAACACCATATATTTT
TRBV6-4,.,TRBJ1-2,TRBD1,CASRRDRGSYGYTF,TGTGCCAGCAGACGCGACAGGGGTTCTTATGGCTACACCTTC
TRBV6-1,once,TRBJ2-3,TRBD1,CASSEGTGFPPDTQYF,TGTGCCAGCAGTGAAGGGACAGGCTTCCCCCCAGATACGCAGTATTTT
TRBV6-5,few,TRBJ1-6,.,CAILQGQRNSPLHF,TGTGCCATTTTACAGGGTCAGAGGAATTCACCCCTCCACTTT
TRBV11-2,.,TRBJ2-1,TRBD2,CASSSLFSGGAIEQFF,TGTGCCAGCAGCTCTCTGTTTAGCGGGGGGGCGATTGAGCAGTTCTTC
TRBV19,.,TRBJ1-4,.,CASSTNRDRPNEKLFF,TGTGCCAGTAGTACTAACCGGGATAGACCTAATGAAAAACTGTTTTTT
TRBV9,.,TRBJ1-2,TRBD1,CASSARGRDYTF,TGTGCCAGCAGCGCGAGGGGGCGCGACTACACCTTC
TRBV30,.,TRBJ1-2,.,CAWSVEGARGYTF,TGTGCCTGGAGTGTTGAAGGGGCGCGGGGCTACACCTTC
TRBV2,.,TRBJ1-2,.,CASSEGGRRVDGYTF,TGTGCCAGCAGTGAAGGAGGTCGGAGGGTGGATGGCTACACCTTC
TRBV12-3/TRBV12-4,.,TRBJ1-2,.,CASRSGGYGYTF,TGTGCCAGCAGATCCGGAGGGTATGGCTACACCTTC
TRBV7-9,.,TRBJ2-1,TRBD2,CASSAYGTSGRAWVNEQFF,TGTGCCAGCAGCGCCTACGGGACTAGCGGGAGGGCTTGGGTGAATGAGCAGTTCTTC